This entry lists 20 T cell receptor beta chains sequenced from one sample in a study of blood T cell repertoires in COVID-19. Method: immunoSEQ multiplex PCR; TCRdb's copy keeps in-frame clones and lacks some. Of over 250,000 clones in the sample, roughly 86% were seen once. Sequencing used peripheral blood. These receptors were taken from a middle-aged man who had recovered from COVID-19.

The V and J genes are TRBV5-5 and TRBJ2-2; 8 positions agree with TRBD2. Germline CDR1 is SGHKS and CDR2 is YYEKEE (reference sequence). This CDR3 is 14 amino acids long. The V gene end was trimmed by 4 bases and the J gene end by 7 bases; junction bases not matched to a gene: 6. CDR3 in amino acids: CASSGRLAFGELFF. The CDR3 coding sequence is TGTGCCAGCAGCGGCCGACTAGCGTTCGGGGAGCTGTTTTTT.

This clone appeared a few times. The chain couples TRBV7-6 to TRBJ1-2; no clear D. The V gene's germline CDR1 is SGHVS and CDR2 FNYEAQ. Trimming removed 3 bases from V and 0 bases from J, with 5 bases in between. The CDR3 is 13 amino acids. The CDR3 region has the DNA TGTGCCAGCAGCTTGAGTCCTAACTATGGCTACACCTTC. Its translation is CASSLSPNYGYTF.

This clone was observed a few times. The chain employs TRBV4-3 and TRBJ2-1; TRBD1 is a possible D gene (6 bases). Trimming left V 2 bases short and J 12 bases short, with 14 bases between. This CDR3 has 13 amino acids. Germline V gives CDR1 LGHNA, CDR2 YSLEER. This CDR3 is CASSQMEQGSQFF. DNA of the CDR3: TGCGCCAGCAGCCAAATGGAACAGGGTTCGCAGTTCTTC.

The table lists this clone with a few counts. The rearrangement uses TRBV19 and TRBJ1-5, with 7 bases matching TRBD1. The CDR3 is 15 amino acids. From germline, CDR1 is LNHDA and CDR2 SQIVND (reference sequence). Trimming cost V 10 bases and J 4 bases; bases outside gene matches: 13. Here the CDR3 reads CATEPRTGRNQPQHF. The CDR3 nucleotides are TGTGCCACGGAACCCAGGACAGGAAGGAATCAGCCCCAGCATTTT.

Only one count was recorded for this clone. The chain links TRBV9 to TRBJ2-3, with D maybe TRBD2 (6 bases). V was clipped by 3 bases and J by 7 bases, with 12 bases between them. The CDR3 spans 13 residues. The germline V gene has CDR1 SGDLS and CDR2 YYNGEE. CDR3 sequence: CASSEGGGNTQYF. CDR3 bases: TGTGCCAGCAGCGAGGGAGGAGGGAATACGCAGTATTTT.

The chain employs TRBV5-6 and TRBJ2-7, with TRBD1 identical over 8 bases. Looked up from germline, CDR1 is SGHDT and CDR2 is YYEEEE. The CDR3 totals 15 residues. The ends lost 7 bases at V and 7 bases at J; junction bases unmatched: 16. CDR3 coding DNA: TGTGCCAGCCGAACCCTCCGGCAGGGGGCTTGGGAGCAGTACTTC. This translates into CASRTLRQGAWEQYF.

This chain connects TRBV3-1 (or the pseudogene TRBV3-2) to TRBJ2-1; unclear D gene. Germline values: CDR1 LGHDT, CDR2 YNNKEL (reference sequence). V gave up 1 base and J gave up 4 bases, with 8 bases separating them. This CDR3 spans 14 amino acids. CDR3 amino acids: CASSQARSYNEQFF. CDR3 DNA: TGTGCCAGCAGCCAAGCCAGGTCATACAATGAGCAGTTCTTC.

The chain has TRBV6-5 and TRBJ1-6; a possible D gene is TRBD1 (5 bases). The CDR3 extends over 15 amino acids. V lost 2 bases, J lost 2 bases, and 7 bases lay in between. Germline V gives CDR1 MNHEY, CDR2 SVGAGI. CDR3 protein: CASSYGRAYNSPLHF. CDR3 nucleotide sequence: TGTGCCAGCAGTTACGGCAGGGCCTATAATTCACCCCTCCACTTT.

V and J are TRBV7-8 and TRBJ2-1; TRBD2 might be the D (6 bases). Germline CDR1 reads SGHVS; CDR2 reads FQNEAQ. The germline V and J ends were trimmed by 7 bases and 3 bases, with 16 bases remaining between them. The CDR3 consists of 15 residues. CDR3 sequence: CASTRTSTSYNEQFF. CDR3 coding DNA: TGTGCCAGCACCAGGACTTCGACTAGCTACAATGAGCAGTTCTTC.

J is TRBJ1-5 and V is TRBV28; tentative D call: TRBD1 (6 bases). Germline lookup yields CDR1 MDHEN and CDR2 SYDVKM. V lost 3 bases to trimming and J lost 3 bases, with 9 bases between them. The CDR3 is made up of 14 amino acids. The CDR3 is CASSFGQNNQPQHF. The CDR3 DNA reads TGTGCCAGCAGTTTCGGACAGAACAATCAGCCCCAGCATTTT. The whole variable domain, remainder taken from reference TRBV28 and TRBJ1-5, is DVKVTQSSRYLVKRTGEKVFLECVQDMDHENMFWYRQDPGLGLRLIYFSYDVKMKEKGDIPEGYSVSREKKERFSLILESASTNQTSMYLCASSFGQNNQPQHFGDGTRLSIL.

In this sample, this clone turned up a few times. The chain combines TRBV5-4 with TRBJ2-1; 10 positions agree with TRBD2. The CDR3 contains 14 residues. Germline V lookup: CDR1 SGHNT, CDR2 YYREEE (reference sequence). The V and J ends lost 4 bases and 6 bases, in that order; junction bases with no gene match: 4. The CDR3 spells CASSAGLARNEQFF. DNA for the CDR3: TGTGCCAGCAGCGCGGGACTAGCGCGCAATGAGCAGTTCTTC.

V usage is TRBV9 and J usage is TRBJ2-2; 15 nucleotides agree with TRBD2. V was pared by 4 bases and J by 1 base, with 5 bases of the junction left unmatched. The CDR3 runs to 18 residues. Germline loops: CDR1 SGDLS, CDR2 YYNGEE. The CDR3 reads CASSLGLAGGLNTGELFF. CDR3 DNA: TGTGCCAGCAGCTTGGGACTAGCGGGAGGATTGAACACCGGGGAGCTGTTTTTT.

The V and J genes are TRBV25-1 and TRBJ2-2; 10 positions match TRBD1. The length of the CDR3 is 16 residues. In germline, CDR1 is MGHDK, CDR2 SYGVNS. Unmatched junction bases numbered 6, after V lost 3 bases and J lost 5 bases. CDR3 region: CASSERQGARTGELFF. In DNA form, the CDR3 reads TGTGCCAGCAGTGAGAGACAGGGGGCAAGGACCGGGGAGCTGTTTTTT.

There are a few counts of this clone. The gene calls are TRBV6-5 and TRBJ2-2, with 8 bases identical to TRBD2. The CDR3 length is 16 residues. The trim removed 4 bases at V and 3 bases at J, leaving 7 bases unmatched. The germline V gene has CDR1 MNHEY and CDR2 SVGAGI. The CDR3 coding sequence is TGTGCCAGCAGTTTAGAGCCGGGGGGGGACACCGGGGAGCTGTTTTTT. Residues: CASSLEPGGDTGELFF.

This clone was found once. The V call is TRBV19, the J call TRBJ2-1, with a tentative D call TRBD2 (6 bases). The CDR3 totals 15 residues. Germline lookup yields CDR1 LNHDA and CDR2 SQIVND (reference sequence). Trimming pared 7 bases from V and 7 bases from J, leaving 20 bases between. The CDR3 region is CASTSGDSLVNEQFF. CDR3 nucleotide sequence: TGTGCCAGTACCTCTGGGGACTCCCTAGTTAATGAGCAGTTCTTC.

V and J are TRBV19 and TRBJ1-1; TRBD1 matches at 8 bases. The germline CDR1 and CDR2 sequences are LNHDA and SQIVND (reference sequence). The V and J ends lost 7 bases and 6 bases, in that order; junction bases with no gene match: 10. There are 14 residues in the CDR3. The CDR3 region has the DNA TGTGCCAGTAACCCCTCACAGGGGGGCGCTGAAGCTTTCTTT. Protein sequence: CASNPSQGGAEAFF.

The gene calls are TRBV12-3 or TRBV12-4 and TRBJ1-2; possible D gene TRBD1, 5 bases. V was cut by 1 base and J by 8 bases, with 11 bases left in between. CDR3 length: 13 amino acids. The CDR3 loop reads CASSLVGRGGYTF. The DNA of the CDR3 is TGTGCCAGCAGTTTAGTGGGGAGGGGAGGCTACACCTTC.

V is TRBV29-1 and J is TRBJ2-7; a possible D gene is TRBD1 (5 bases). Germline assignment: CDR1 SQVTM and CDR2 ANQGSEA. Deletions cut 8 bases from V and 2 bases from J, with 16 bases between. CDR3 length: 13 amino acids. In nucleotides, the CDR3 is TGCAGCCCCCCGGCAGGGTCCCCCTACGAGCAGTACTTC. This sequence encodes CSPPAGSPYEQYF.

The rearrangement joins TRBV5-5 to TRBJ2-7; D not resolved. V was clipped by 0 bases and J by 3 bases, with 7 bases between them. The germline V gene encodes CDR1 SGHKS and CDR2 YYEKEE (reference sequence). There are 13 residues in the CDR3. In DNA form, the CDR3 reads TGTGCCAGCAGCTTGGGAGGTATCTACGAGCAGTACTTC. Translated: CASSLGGIYEQYF.

The chain links TRBV25-1 to TRBJ2-4, with D possibly TRBD1 on 6 matching bases. The germline gives CDR1 MGHDK, CDR2 SYGVNS. Trimming pared 6 bases from V and 1 base from J, leaving 16 bases between. This CDR3 spans 16 amino acids. In DNA form, the CDR3 reads TGTGCCAGCAGCGCTGGGGGCGTCGTTGCCAAAAACATTCAGTACTTC. Protein sequence: CASSAGGVVAKNIQYF.